This T cell receptor (beta chain) was recorded in a study of blood T cell repertoires in COVID-19. Study information: The analysed material was cDNA or gDNA that came from T cells, B-cell-depleted T cells, or PBMCs.

In the original processing: Reference gene primer amplification in the assay estimated nucleated cell counts. Here immunoSEQ multiplex PCR was the method, and the copy in TCRdb shows in-frame clones only, minus some. V and J calls and clone size are given by that table; D and trimming were obtained from the DNA. This repertoire shows 150,000 to 200,000 clones, around 80% found once; its top ten account for roughly a sixth. This CDR3 contains 13 residues. Germline-derived CDR1 and CDR2 are MGHRA and YSYEKL. V shed 1 base and J shed 6 bases, with 9 bases lying between them. The V call is TRBV4-1, the J call TRBJ1-2; tentative D call: TRBD1 (6 bases). The receptor comes from a woman between 45 and 60 years old with acute COVID-19. The sequencing input was PBMCs or T cells enriched from blood (not recorded which). CDR3 loop: CASSQGGGDGYTF. Written as DNA, the CDR3 is TGCGCCAGCAGCCAAGGTGGGGGCGATGGCTACACCTTC.